This record looks at one TCR beta chain sequence and its context. Its specificity is not known. The CDR3 is made up of 15 amino acids. After removal of 6 bases from V and 0 bases from J, the junction contained 6 bases not matched to a gene. Germline loops: CDR1 ENHRY, CDR2 SYGVKD. These data originate in a study of shared clonotypes between healthy human individuals. Across the whole study: For every donor, three CD4 naive, three CD4 memory, two CD8 naive and one CD8 memory plates were used.

The study, taken as a whole, reports: Against clonotypes common to all four donors, non-shared ones had lower generation probabilities. Sequencing of the sorted subsets was shown by rarefaction to be incomplete despite large depth. Sampling covered blood only; tissue repertoires likely differ.

Repertoires were generated with immunoSEQ multiplex PCR, while TCRdb's copy carries only in-frame clones and drops some. The table shows about 1.1 million clones, with around 78% occurring only once. The J gene is TRBJ1-1, the V gene TRBV10-3, with 8 bases fitting TRBD1. The TCR originated in a man between 18 and 29 years old in good health. Some clones in this sample may be carry-over from other donors' samples. The sequenced sample was memory CD4+ T cells from PBMCs. The subset here: CD45RA-negative fraction. DNA of the CDR3: TGTGCCATCAGCCCAGGGGGCGCCTTGAACACTGAAGCTTTCTTT. Encoded protein: CAISPGGALNTEAFF.